Listed below are T cell receptor beta chains from one sample, sequenced in a study of control samples from healthy donors and cancer patients. Sequencing used immunoSEQ multiplex PCR; TCRdb keeps in-frame clones, though not all of them. The data hold around 100,000 clones, with 85% to 90% observed a single time. The sequencing sample was made of blood. The receptors were gathered from a young man in good health. CDR3s leave out the opening cysteine and the closing phenylalanine or tryptophan. Fields, in order: clone size, V gene, CDR3 protein. Size is stated for part of the rows, as once, few or many counts, or as a class when the clone is expanded.

NA	TRBV5-1	ASSLARGSSYEQY
NA	TRBV3-1/TRBV3-2	ASSPDPTYEQY
NA	TRBV24-1	ATSGLAANTGELF
NA	TRBV5-1	ASSFRPPERGFHEQF
NA	TRBV24-1	ATSDGELHGYT
NA	TRBV7-2	ASSLSGAGNTEAF
once	TRBV5-6	ASSPGQGQLF
NA	TRBV19	ASSGPGRTRNTEAF
NA	TRBV27	ASRRTGAGNTIY
NA	TRBV19	ASSDQGEYTEAF
NA	TRBV7-2	ASSLEGRSYEQY
NA	TRBV28	ASSLIRQGTF
NA	TRBV29-1	GAVLQKPPYEQY
NA	TRBV5-1	ASSLEKNTEAF
NA	TRBV15	ATSRDRHYSNQPQH